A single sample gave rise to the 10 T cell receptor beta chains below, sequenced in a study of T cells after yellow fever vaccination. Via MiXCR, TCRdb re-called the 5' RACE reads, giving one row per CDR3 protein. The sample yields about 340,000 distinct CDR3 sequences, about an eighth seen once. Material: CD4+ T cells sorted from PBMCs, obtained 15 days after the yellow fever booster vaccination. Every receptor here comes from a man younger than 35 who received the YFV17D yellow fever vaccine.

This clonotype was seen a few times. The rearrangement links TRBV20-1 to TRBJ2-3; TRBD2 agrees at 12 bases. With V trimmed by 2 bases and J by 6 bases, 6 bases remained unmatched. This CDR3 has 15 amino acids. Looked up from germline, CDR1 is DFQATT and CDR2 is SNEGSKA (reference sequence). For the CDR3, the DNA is TGCAGTGCTAGAACTAGCGGGGGGTCCGGGGATACGCAGTATTTT. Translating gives CSARTSGGSGDTQYF.

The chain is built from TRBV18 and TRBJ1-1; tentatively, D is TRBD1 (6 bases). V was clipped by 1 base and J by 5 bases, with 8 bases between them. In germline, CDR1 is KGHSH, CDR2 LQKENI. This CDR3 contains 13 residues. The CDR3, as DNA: TGTGCCAGCTCACCACTCAGGGGTACTGAAGCTTTCTTT. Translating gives CASSPLRGTEAFF. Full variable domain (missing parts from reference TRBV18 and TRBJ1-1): NAGVMQNPRHLVRRRGQEARLRCSPMKGHSHVYWYRQLPEEGLKFMVYLQKENIIDESGMPKERFSAEFPKEGPSILRIQQVVRGDSAAYFCASSPLRGTEAFFGQGTRLTVV.

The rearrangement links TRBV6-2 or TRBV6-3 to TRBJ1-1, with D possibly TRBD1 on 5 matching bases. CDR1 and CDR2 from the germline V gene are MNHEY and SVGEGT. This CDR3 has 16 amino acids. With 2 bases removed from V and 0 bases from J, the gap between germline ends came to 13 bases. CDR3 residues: CASSYQWGTMNTEAFF. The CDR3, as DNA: TGTGCCAGCAGTTACCAGTGGGGGACTATGAACACTGAAGCTTTCTTT.

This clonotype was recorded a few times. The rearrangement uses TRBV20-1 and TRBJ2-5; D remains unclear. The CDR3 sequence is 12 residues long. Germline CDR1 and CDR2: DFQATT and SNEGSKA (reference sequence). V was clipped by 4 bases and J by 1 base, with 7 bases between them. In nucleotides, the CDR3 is TGCAGTGCTACCCCCCTCCAAGAGACCCAGTACTTC. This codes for CSATPLQETQYF.

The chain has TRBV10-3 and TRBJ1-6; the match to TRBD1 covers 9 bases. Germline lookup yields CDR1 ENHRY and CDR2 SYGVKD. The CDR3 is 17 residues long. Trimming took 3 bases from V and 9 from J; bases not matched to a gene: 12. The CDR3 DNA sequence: TGTGCCATCAGTGATTCTTTTTCGACAGGGGGAAGTTCACCCCTCCACTTT. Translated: CAISDSFSTGGSSPLHF.

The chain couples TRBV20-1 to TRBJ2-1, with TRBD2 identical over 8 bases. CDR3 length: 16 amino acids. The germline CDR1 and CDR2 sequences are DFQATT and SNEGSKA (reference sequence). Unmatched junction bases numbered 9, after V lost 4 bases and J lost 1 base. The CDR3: CSAMTGGADSYNEQFF. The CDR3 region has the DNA TGCAGTGCTATGACCGGGGGGGCTGATTCCTACAATGAGCAGTTCTTC.

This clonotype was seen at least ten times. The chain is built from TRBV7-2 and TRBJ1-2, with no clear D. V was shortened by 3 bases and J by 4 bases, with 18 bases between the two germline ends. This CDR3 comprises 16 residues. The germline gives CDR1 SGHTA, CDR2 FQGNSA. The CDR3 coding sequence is TGTGCCAGCAGCTTCAATTCGCAGCCTCGAAGCTATGGCTACACCTTC. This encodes CASSFNSQPRSYGYTF. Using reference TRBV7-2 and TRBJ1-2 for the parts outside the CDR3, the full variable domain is GAGVSQSPSNKVTEKGKDVELRCDPISGHTALYWYRQSLGQGLEFLIYFQGNSAPDKSGLPSDRFSAERTGGSVSTLTIQRTQQEDSAVYLCASSFNSQPRSYGYTFGSGTRLTVV.

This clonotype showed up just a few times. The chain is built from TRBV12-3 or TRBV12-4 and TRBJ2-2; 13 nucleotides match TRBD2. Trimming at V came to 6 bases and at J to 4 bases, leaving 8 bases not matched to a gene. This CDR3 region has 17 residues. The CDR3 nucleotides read TGTGCCAGCAGCTCGGGGACTAGCGGGGTTTTCACCGGGGAGCTGTTTTTT. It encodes CASSSGTSGVFTGELFF.

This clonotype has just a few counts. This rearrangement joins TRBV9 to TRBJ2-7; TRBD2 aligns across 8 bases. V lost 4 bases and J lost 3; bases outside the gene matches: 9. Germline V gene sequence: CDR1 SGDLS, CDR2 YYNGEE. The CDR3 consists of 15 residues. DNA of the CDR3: TGTGCCAGCAGCCCAACGGGGGGGAACTACTACGAGCAGTACTTC. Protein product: CASSPTGGNYYEQYF.

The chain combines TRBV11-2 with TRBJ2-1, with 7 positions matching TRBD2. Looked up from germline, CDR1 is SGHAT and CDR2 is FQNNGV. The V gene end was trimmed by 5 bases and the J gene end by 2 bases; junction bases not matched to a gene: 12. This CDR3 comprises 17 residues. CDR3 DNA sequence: TGTGCCAGCAGCCTTGGGGGAGCGGGGTCCCCCTACAATGAGCAGTTCTTC. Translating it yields CASSLGGAGSPYNEQFF.